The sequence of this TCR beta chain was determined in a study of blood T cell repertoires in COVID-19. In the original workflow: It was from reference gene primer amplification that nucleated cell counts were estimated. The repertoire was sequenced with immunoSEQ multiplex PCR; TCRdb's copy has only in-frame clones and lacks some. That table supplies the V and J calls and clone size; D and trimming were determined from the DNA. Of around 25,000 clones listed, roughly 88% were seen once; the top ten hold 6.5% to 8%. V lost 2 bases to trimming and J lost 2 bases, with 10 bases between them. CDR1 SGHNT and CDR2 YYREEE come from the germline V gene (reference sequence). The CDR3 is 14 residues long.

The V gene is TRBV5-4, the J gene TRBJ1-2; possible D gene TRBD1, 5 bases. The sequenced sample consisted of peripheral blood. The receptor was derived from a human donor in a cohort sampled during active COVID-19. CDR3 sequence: CASSFPGQNYGYTF. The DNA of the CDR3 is TGTGCCAGCAGCTTCCCAGGGCAGAACTATGGCTACACCTTC.